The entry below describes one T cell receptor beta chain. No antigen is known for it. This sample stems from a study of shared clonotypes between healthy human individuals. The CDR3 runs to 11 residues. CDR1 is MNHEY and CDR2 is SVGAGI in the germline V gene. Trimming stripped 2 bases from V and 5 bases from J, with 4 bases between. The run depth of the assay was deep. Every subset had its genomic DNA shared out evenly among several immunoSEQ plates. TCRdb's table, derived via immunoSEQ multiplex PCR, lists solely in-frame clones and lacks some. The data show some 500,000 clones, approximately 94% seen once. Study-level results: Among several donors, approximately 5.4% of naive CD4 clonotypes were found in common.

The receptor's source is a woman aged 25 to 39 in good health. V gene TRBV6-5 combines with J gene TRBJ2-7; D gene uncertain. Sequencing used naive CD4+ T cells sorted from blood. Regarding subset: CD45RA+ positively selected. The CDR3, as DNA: TGTGCCAGCAGTTACCTAGACGAGCAGTACTTC. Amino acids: CASSYLDEQYF.